The entry below describes one T cell receptor beta chain. Its antigen remains unidentified. Clones were sequenced by immunoSEQ multiplex PCR, and TCRdb holds only the in-frame ones, with some missing. The table shows approximately 190,000 clones, with approximately 90% occurring only once. V dropped 6 bases and J dropped 3; count of bases not matched to a gene: 4. This CDR3 comprises 13 residues. The germline V gene has CDR1 MDHEN and CDR2 SYDVKM. The source of the sample is a study of T cell responses to AZD1222 COVID-19 vaccine. General study points: The donor cohort was predominantly white British with a female majority, and clonal diversity may have been underestimated. Repertoire sampling was restricted to post-peak T cell response timepoints.

The clonotype comes from an adult in good health. The sample in question was peripheral blood, obtained on day 0 of AZD1222 vaccination. This rearrangement joins TRBV28 to TRBJ1-1; 7 bases line up with TRBD1. CDR3 bases: TGTGCCAGCAGCGGGACAGCTTACACTGAAGCTTTCTTT. Its translation is CASSGTAYTEAFF.